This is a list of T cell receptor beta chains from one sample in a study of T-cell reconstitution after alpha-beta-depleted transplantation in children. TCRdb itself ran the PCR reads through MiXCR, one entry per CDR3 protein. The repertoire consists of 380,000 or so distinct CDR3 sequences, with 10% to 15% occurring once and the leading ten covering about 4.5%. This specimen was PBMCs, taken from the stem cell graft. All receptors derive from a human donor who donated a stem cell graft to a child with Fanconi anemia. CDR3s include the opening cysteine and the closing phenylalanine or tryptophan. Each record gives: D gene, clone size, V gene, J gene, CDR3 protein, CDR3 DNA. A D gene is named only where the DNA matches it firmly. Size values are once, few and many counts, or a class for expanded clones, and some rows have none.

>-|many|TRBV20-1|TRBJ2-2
CSARLATNTGELFF
TGCAGTGCTAGGTTGGCCACGAACACCGGGGAGCTGTTTTTT
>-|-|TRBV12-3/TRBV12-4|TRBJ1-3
CASSLEGSFSGNTIYF
TGTGCCAGCAGCCTGGAGGGATCCTTCTCTGGAAACACCATATATTTT
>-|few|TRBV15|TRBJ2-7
CATSRDSRGAYEQYF
TGTGCCACCAGCAGAGATTCGAGGGGAGCCTACGAGCAGTACTTC
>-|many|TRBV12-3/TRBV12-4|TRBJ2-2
CASSLASTGELFF
TGTGCCAGCAGTTTAGCCAGCACCGGGGAGCTGTTTTTT
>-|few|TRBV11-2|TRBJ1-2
CASSLGSMANYGYTF
TGTGCCAGCAGCTTGGGTTCAATGGCCAACTATGGCTACACCTTC
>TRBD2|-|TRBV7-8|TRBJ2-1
CASSLAKRGVYNEQFF
TGTGCCAGCAGCTTAGCAAAGCGGGGAGTCTACAATGAGCAGTTCTTC
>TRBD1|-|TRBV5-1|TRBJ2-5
CACSSGQGGEETQYF
TGCGCCTGCAGCTCGGGACAGGGTGGTGAGGAGACCCAGTACTTC
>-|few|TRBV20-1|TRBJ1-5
CSARGREGGNQPQHF
TGCAGTGCTAGAGGCCGGGAGGGGGGCAATCAGCCCCAGCATTTT
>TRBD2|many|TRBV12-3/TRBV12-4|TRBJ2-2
CASSGRRGGTGELFF
TGTGCCAGCAGCGGGCGTCGGGGGGGCACCGGGGAGCTGTTTTTT
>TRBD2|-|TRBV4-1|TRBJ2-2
CASSQDPEAGGRVAGELFF
TGCGCCAGCAGCCAAGATCCCGAAGCGGGGGGGCGAGTGGCCGGGGAGCTGTTTTTT
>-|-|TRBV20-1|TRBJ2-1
CCARDPSGSYNEQFF
TGCTGTGCTAGAGACCCATCAGGCTCCTACAATGAGCAGTTCTTC
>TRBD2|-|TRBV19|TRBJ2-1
CASSNAPQRGMYNEQFF
TGTGCCAGTAGTAACGCCCCCCAGCGGGGGATGTACAATGAGCAGTTCTTC
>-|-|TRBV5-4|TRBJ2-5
CASRASYGRETQYF
TGTGCCAGCAGGGCTTCGTACGGTCGGGAGACCCAGTACTTC